The 22 T cell receptor beta chains reported below all come from one sample, sequenced in a study. TCRdb itself ran the 5' RACE reads through MiXCR, one entry per CDR3 protein. This sample has 25,000 to 40,000 distinct CDR3 sequences, with approximately 25% found just once. Source material: memory CD4+ T cells sorted from blood. Indicated subset: memory CD4+ T cells, CD4+CD45RO+CD25-. These receptors came from a female donor with breast cancer.

This chain links TRBV4-1 with TRBJ2-7, with 9 bases identical to TRBD2. The CDR3 length is 15 residues. V gave up 4 bases and J gave up 2 bases; unmatched junction bases: 6. The germline V gene encodes CDR1 MGHRA and CDR2 YSYEKL. CDR3 bases: TGCGCCAGCAGCCCCCATAGCGGGGGCCCCTACGAGCAGTACTTC. The encoded protein is CASSPHSGGPYEQYF.

This clonotype was counted many times. The rearrangement links TRBV20-1 to TRBJ2-7; tentative D call: TRBD2 (5 bases). V was shortened by 6 bases and J by 0 bases, with 9 bases between the two germline ends. This CDR3 spans 12 amino acids. Germline V gene lookup returns CDR1 DFQATT and CDR2 SNEGSKA (reference sequence). CDR3 DNA: TGCAGTGCCCTGGACTCCTCCTACGAGCAGTACTTC. This encodes CSALDSSYEQYF.

On this clonotype itself: Since a much larger clone is just one base distant, this may be a read error. The gene calls are TRBV12-3 or TRBV12-4 and TRBJ1-5; 8 positions agree with TRBD1. V shed 6 bases, J shed 5 bases, and the junction held 9 bases outside the gene matches. The CDR3 is 15 residues long. The CDR3 region is CASSPDRGPDQPQHF. For the CDR3, the DNA is TGTGCCAGCAGCCCAGACAGGGGCCCTGATCAGCCCCAGCATTTT.

This chain uses TRBV4-1 with TRBJ1-2; D perhaps matches TRBD1 (5 bases). Germline CDR1 MGHRA, CDR2 YSYEKL. CDR3 length: 13 amino acids. The V gene lost 4 bases and the J gene lost 2 bases, with 8 bases spanning the gap. The CDR3, as DNA: TGCGCCAGCAGCCCAGGGAGAAACTATGGCTACACCTTC. Encoded protein: CASSPGRNYGYTF.

The chain has TRBV7-2 and TRBJ1-5; D remains unclear. The CDR3 spans 13 residues. The germline V gene encodes CDR1 SGHTA and CDR2 FQGNSA. V was pared by 5 bases and J by 7 bases, with 12 bases between. CDR3 in DNA: TGTGCCAGCAGCCGTGAGGCCCAGCAGCCCCAGCATTTT. Translated: CASSREAQQPQHF.

This clonotype was found many times. The V and J genes are TRBV9 and TRBJ2-5; 9 nucleotides agree with TRBD2. V was clipped by 2 bases and J by 3 bases; unmatched bases: 14. Germline CDR1 is SGDLS and CDR2 is YYNGEE. The CDR3 has 18 amino acids. The CDR3 reads CASSVPSYGAGGEETQYF. As DNA, the CDR3 is TGTGCCAGCAGCGTTCCCTCCTACGGAGCGGGAGGTGAAGAGACCCAGTACTTC.

The V gene is TRBV6-1, the J gene TRBJ1-2; D not certain. The CDR3 is 12 residues long. The V gene lost 5 bases and the J gene lost 4 bases, with 8 bases spanning the gap. Germline V gene data show CDR1 as MNHNS and CDR2 as SASEGT. The CDR3 nucleotides are TGTGCCAGCAGTCCGGGTTTCTATGGCTACACCTTC. This codes for CASSPGFYGYTF.

By sample fraction, this clonotype is medium-sized. The chain combines TRBV15 with TRBJ1-5, with D possibly matching TRBD1 (5 bases). Trimming removed 1 base from V and 2 bases from J, with 12 bases in between. This CDR3 has 16 residues. Germline V CDR1 and CDR2: LNHNV, YYDKDF (reference sequence). CDR3 nucleotides: TGTGCCACCAGCAGAGTAGGGGCGAGCCGCAATCAGCCCCAGCATTTT. This translates into CATSRVGASRNQPQHF.

For the CDR3, the DNA is TGTGCCAGCAGTTTTCGACTAGCGGGGCACACCGGGGAGCTGTTTTTT. Protein product: CASSFRLAGHTGELFF. This chain uses TRBV12-3 or TRBV12-4 with TRBJ2-2, with 11 bases fitting TRBD2. The CDR3 has 16 amino acids. V shed 3 bases, J shed 3 bases, and the junction held 3 bases outside the gene matches.

This clonotype has just a few counts. The chain has TRBV7-2 and TRBJ2-1, with TRBD1 identical over 7 bases. Germline values: CDR1 SGHTA, CDR2 FQGNSA. V shed 5 bases and J 8 bases; nucleotides not matched to a gene: 12. The CDR3 sequence is 15 residues long. CDR3 nucleotides: TGTGCCAGCAGCCTAGGGGGCCTAGCTTGGGATGAGCAGTTCTTC. The encoded protein is CASSLGGLAWDEQFF. Based on the CDR3 plus reference TRBV7-2 and TRBJ2-1, the full variable domain is GAGVSQSPSNKVTEKGKDVELRCDPISGHTALYWYRQSLGQGLEFLIYFQGNSAPDKSGLPSDRFSAERTGGSVSTLTIQRTQQEDSAVYLCASSLGGLAWDEQFFGPGTRLTVL.

As DNA, the CDR3 is TGTGCCAGCACCGTCGGCCCAGCAGGGCCCAATGAGCAGTTCTTC. It encodes CASTVGPAGPNEQFF. The chain employs TRBV9 and TRBJ2-1, with D perhaps matching TRBD1 (5 bases). The CDR3 has 15 amino acids. Trimming removed 6 bases from V and 6 bases from J, with 19 bases in between. From germline, CDR1 is SGDLS and CDR2 YYNGEE.

This clonotype was seen only a few times. The chain combines TRBV7-9 with TRBJ2-5; 8 bases align to TRBD2. J was trimmed by 1 base and V by 2 bases; bases with no gene match: 6. The CDR3 is made up of 16 amino acids. Germline lookup yields CDR1 SEHNR and CDR2 FQNEAQ (reference sequence). DNA of the CDR3: TGTGCCAGCAGCTTAAGACGGGCGGGAGGCCAAGAGACCCAGTACTTC. Translation gives CASSLRRAGGQETQYF.

This chain links TRBV28 with TRBJ2-6, with 7 bases identical to TRBD1. With 5 bases clipped from V and 0 bases from J, the junction kept 7 bases outside the gene matches. Looked up from germline, CDR1 is MDHEN and CDR2 is SYDVKM. The CDR3 extends over 17 amino acids. The CDR3 nucleotides read TGTGCCAGCAGTCCCCCGGACAGGCTCTCTGGGGCCAACGTCCTGACTTTC. This codes for CASSPPDRLSGANVLTF. The variable domain in full, completed from reference TRBV28 and TRBJ2-6, reads DVKVTQSSRYLVKRTGEKVFLECVQDMDHENMFWYRQDPGLGLRLIYFSYDVKMKEKGDIPEGYSVSREKKERFSLILESASTNQTSMYLCASSPPDRLSGANVLTFGAGSRLTVL.

The rearrangement uses TRBV7-6 and TRBJ1-5, with a weak D call TRBD1 (5 bases). Trimming removed 1 base from V and 0 bases from J, with 13 bases in between. The CDR3 has 17 residues. Germline CDR1 reads SGHVS; CDR2 reads FNYEAQ. The CDR3 coding sequence is TGTGCCAGCAGCTTAGGATATGGGACGGATAGCAATCAGCCCCAGCATTTT. Translated, it gives CASSLGYGTDSNQPQHF.

This clonotype was seen only a few times. The chain links TRBV29-1 to TRBJ2-4; weak D call: TRBD2 (6 bases). The germline V gene encodes CDR1 SQVTM and CDR2 ANQGSEA. The CDR3 has 15 residues. The ends were cut back, 0 bases at V and 8 bases at J, with 17 bases in the middle. CDR3 region: CSVEDGVLAGDIQYF. DNA of the CDR3: TGCAGCGTTGAAGATGGGGTACTAGCTGGGGACATTCAGTACTTC.

The table lists this clonotype with many counts. V is TRBV4-2 and J is TRBJ1-2; D is undetermined. The germline V gene has CDR1 LGHNA and CDR2 YNFKEQ. V shed 4 bases and J shed 4 bases, with 19 bases lying between them. This CDR3 comprises 16 residues. The CDR3 DNA is TGTGCCAGCAGCCCCTATGGGTGGGAACGATCCTATGGCTACACCTTC. This codes for CASSPYGWERSYGYTF.

This clonotype was seen only a few times. The chain employs TRBV4-3 and TRBJ2-5; D is perhaps TRBD2 (5 bases). Trimming removed 0 bases from V and 2 bases from J, with 16 bases in between. CDR3 length equals 17 residues. CDR1 and CDR2 from the germline V gene are LGHNA and YSLEER. Written as DNA, the CDR3 is TGCGCCAGCAGCCAAGATACCCGAGGGAGCGGACAAGAGACCCAGTACTTC. This translates into CASSQDTRGSGQETQYF.

The CDR3 loop is CASSLAGGETQYF. The CDR3 coding sequence is TGTGCCAGCAGCTTAGCGGGAGGAGAGACCCAGTACTTC. The chain links TRBV7-2 to TRBJ2-5, with D perhaps TRBD2 (6 bases). This CDR3 has 13 residues. Trimming took 0 bases from V and 4 from J, leaving 6 bases between them. The germline gives CDR1 SGHTA, CDR2 FQGNSA. Full variable domain (remainder filled in from reference TRBV7-2 and TRBJ2-5): GAGVSQSPSNKVTEKGKDVELRCDPISGHTALYWYRQSLGQGLEFLIYFQGNSAPDKSGLPSDRFSAERTGGSVSTLTIQRTQQEDSAVYLCASSLAGGETQYFGPGTRLLVL.

For the CDR3, the DNA is TGTGCCAGCAGCGTACGGGCGGTGAGGACGGATCACACAGATACGCAGTATTTT. Amino acid sequence: CASSVRAVRTDHTDTQYF. The chain couples TRBV9 to TRBJ2-3; D unclear. The V gene's germline CDR1 is SGDLS and CDR2 YYNGEE. The CDR3 extends over 18 amino acids. Trimming removed 1 base at V and 2 bases at J, with 20 bases between.

This clonotype showed up just a few times. The genes are TRBV20-1 and TRBJ2-7, with a tentative D call TRBD2 (6 bases). The CDR3 is 12 amino acids. V gave up 6 bases and J gave up 6 bases, with 15 bases separating them. Germline V CDR1 and CDR2: DFQATT, SNEGSKA (reference sequence). The CDR3 region has the DNA TGCAGTGCCCACCGGGGGAGCGGCGAGCAGTACTTC. It translates to CSAHRGSGEQYF.

The gene calls are TRBV11-3 and TRBJ1-6, with TRBD1 as a possible D gene (6 bases). Trimming cost V 4 bases and J 7 bases, with 8 bases left between them. The CDR3 sequence is 13 residues long. Looked up from germline, CDR1 is SGHNT and CDR2 is YENEEA. The CDR3 bases are TGTGCCAGCAGCTGGGGGCCAAATTCACCCCTCCACTTT. This translates into CASSWGPNSPLHF.

This clonotype was found a few times. The chain combines TRBV6-5 with TRBJ1-3; D is possibly TRBD1 (6 bases). Germline CDR1 and CDR2: MNHEY and SVGAGI. This CDR3 has 13 amino acids. V was clipped by 5 bases and J by 4 bases, with 9 bases between them. CDR3 region: CASSGDKGNTIYF. In nucleotides, the CDR3 is TGTGCCAGCAGTGGGGACAAAGGAAACACCATATATTTT.